This entry concerns a single T cell receptor beta chain. The antigen remains unidentified. Produced via immunoSEQ multiplex PCR; TCRdb's table is partial and in-frame only. The sample yields 150,000 to 200,000 clones, approximately 83% seen once. The sample is drawn from a study of cytomegalovirus exposure and HLA in healthy donors. Study-level results: Rare TCR sequences dominated, though some public TCRs recurred in many donors. The classifier reportedly diagnosed cytomegalovirus status with high specificity and sensitivity. Cytomegalovirus-associated status was assigned to about 150 TCR beta chains.

After removal of 6 bases from V and 3 bases from J, the junction contained 4 bases not matched to a gene. This CDR3 has 13 amino acids. Germline CDR1 LNHDA, CDR2 SQIVND (reference sequence). The sample was PBMCs. The origin of this receptor is a woman in her late teens or twenties in good health and CMV-seropositive. V gene TRBV19 combines with J gene TRBJ1-2; 7 positions match TRBD1. CDR3 DNA: TGTGCCAGTAGCACAGGGGTCGACTATGGCTACACCTTC. It translates to CASSTGVDYGYTF.